The 9 T cell receptor beta chains reported below all come from one sample, sequenced in a study of naive and memory T cell subsets. An equimolar mix of two oligonucleotides served as the beta constant-region primer for TRBC1 and TRBC2. From the UMI-ligation and nested PCR reads, TCRdb called clonotypes with MiXCR, one entry per CDR3 protein. This table holds 120,000 to 150,000 distinct CDR3 sequences, about a sixth found once. Input material: naive CD4+ T cells from blood. These receptors were collected from a human donor in good health.

The chain uses TRBV12-3 or TRBV12-4 and TRBJ2-3, with D possibly TRBD1 on 5 matching bases. The V end was cut by 2 bases, the J end by 1 base, with 10 bases between. This CDR3 has 15 amino acids. The CDR3 coding sequence is TGTGCCAGCAGTTTACGGGTAGGGGGCACAGATACGCAGTATTTT. It translates to CASSLRVGGTDTQYF.

The V and J genes are TRBV5-1 and TRBJ2-7, with D perhaps matching TRBD1 (7 bases). V gave up 0 bases and J gave up 6 bases, with 13 bases separating them. The germline CDR1 and CDR2 sequences are SGHRS and YFSETQ. The length of the CDR3 is 14 residues. CDR3: CASSLGQGGAEQYF. The CDR3 DNA reads as TGCGCCAGCAGCTTGGGACAGGGCGGGGCCGAGCAGTACTTC.

This clonotype came up a few times. V is TRBV19 and J is TRBJ2-3; TRBD1 aligns across 7 bases. After removal of 5 bases from V and 0 bases from J, the junction contained 5 bases not matched to a gene. The CDR3 totals 15 residues. Germline V CDR1 and CDR2: LNHDA, SQIVND (reference sequence). The CDR3, as DNA: TGTGCCAGTAGTGGAACGACAGGGAGCACAGATACGCAGTATTTT. It specifies CASSGTTGSTDTQYF.

This clonotype turned up a few times. The chain joins TRBV3-1 to TRBJ1-4; D remains ambiguous. Germline V lookup: CDR1 LGHDT, CDR2 YNNKEL (reference sequence). Deletions cut 2 bases from V and 11 bases from J, with 6 bases between. This CDR3 is 11 amino acids long. DNA for the CDR3: TGTGCCAGCAGCCAAACGGAGAAACTGTTTTTT. Translating it yields CASSQTEKLFF.

V and J are TRBV4-1 and TRBJ1-5; no clear D gene. Deletions cut 1 base from V and 3 bases from J, with 13 bases between. The CDR3 loop spans 16 amino acids. From germline, CDR1 is MGHRA and CDR2 YSYEKL. This CDR3 is CASSQAPGLHNQPQHF. The CDR3 DNA reads as TGCGCCAGCAGCCAAGCCCCAGGCCTCCACAATCAGCCCCAGCATTTT.

The sample holds a few counts of this clonotype. CDR3 sequence reads: CSARTGGLETQYF. For the CDR3, the DNA is TGCAGTGCTAGGACAGGGGGCTTAGAGACCCAGTACTTC. This sequence joins TRBV20-1 and TRBJ2-5; 10 positions match TRBD1. The CDR3 sequence is 13 residues long. In germline, CDR1 is DFQATT, CDR2 SNEGSKA (reference sequence). V was clipped by 3 bases and J by 4 bases; unmatched bases: 2.

V and J are TRBV20-1 and TRBJ2-2; TRBD1 might be the D (6 bases). The CDR3 is 15 amino acids. V was pared by 3 bases and J by 0 bases, with 11 bases between. Germline V CDR1 and CDR2: DFQATT, SNEGSKA (reference sequence). CDR3 sequence reads: CSASAGTTNTGELFF. In DNA, the CDR3 is TGCAGTGCTAGCGCCGGGACAACGAACACCGGGGAGCTGTTTTTT.

The V gene is TRBV12-3 or TRBV12-4, the J gene TRBJ1-1; no firm D call. CDR3 size: 17 residues. V dropped 2 bases and J dropped 0 bases, with 16 bases sitting between them. In DNA, the CDR3 is TGTGCCAGCAGTTTAATCAGAAAGGGTACTTTGAACACTGAAGCTTTCTTT. It translates to CASSLIRKGTLNTEAFF.

J is TRBJ2-1 and V is TRBV5-1; a possible D gene is TRBD2 (5 bases). The V gene lost 1 base and the J gene lost 5 bases, with 13 bases spanning the gap. The CDR3 runs 15 residues. The germline V gene has CDR1 SGHRS and CDR2 YFSETQ. In DNA form, the CDR3 reads TGCGCCAGCAGCTTGTGGACGGGATCGAACAATGAGCAGTTCTTC. Protein product: CASSLWTGSNNEQFF. Together with reference TRBV5-1 and TRBJ2-1, the CDR3 gives the full variable domain: KAGVTQTPRYLIKTRGQQVTLSCSPISGHRSVSWYQQTPGQGLQFLFEYFSETQRNKGNFPGRFSGRQFSNSRSEMNVSTLELGDSALYLCASSLWTGSNNEQFFGPGTRLTVL.